This entry is about one T cell receptor (beta chain). These data come from a study of T cell responses to AZD1222 COVID-19 vaccine. Clones were read by immunoSEQ multiplex PCR, and TCRdb kept only the in-frame ones, dropping some. The profile shows 93,000 or so clones, about nine tenths of them singletons. Looked up from germline, CDR1 is MNHEY and CDR2 is SMNVEV (reference sequence). V lost 3 bases, J lost 4 bases, and 10 bases lay in between. The CDR3 extends over 13 amino acids. V usage is TRBV27 and J usage is TRBJ2-7; a weak D match, TRBD2 (6 bases). This specimen consisted of peripheral blood, obtained on day 0 of AZD1222 vaccination. The source is an adult in good health. The CDR3 here is CASSFVGGYEQYF. CDR3 coding DNA: TGTGCCAGCAGTTTCGTTGGGGGGTACGAGCAGTACTTC.